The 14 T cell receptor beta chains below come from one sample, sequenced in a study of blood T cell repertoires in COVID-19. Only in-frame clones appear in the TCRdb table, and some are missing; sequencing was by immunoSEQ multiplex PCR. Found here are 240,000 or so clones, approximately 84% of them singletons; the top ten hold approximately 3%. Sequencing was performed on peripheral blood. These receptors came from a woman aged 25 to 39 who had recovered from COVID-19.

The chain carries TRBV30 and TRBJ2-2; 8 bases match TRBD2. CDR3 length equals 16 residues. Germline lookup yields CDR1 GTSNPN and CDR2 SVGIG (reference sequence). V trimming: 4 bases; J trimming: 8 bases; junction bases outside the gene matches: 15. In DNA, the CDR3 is TGTGCCTGGACGGTCGCTAACGGGGGGGCCGTAGGGGAGCTGTTTTTT. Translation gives CAWTVANGGAVGELFF.

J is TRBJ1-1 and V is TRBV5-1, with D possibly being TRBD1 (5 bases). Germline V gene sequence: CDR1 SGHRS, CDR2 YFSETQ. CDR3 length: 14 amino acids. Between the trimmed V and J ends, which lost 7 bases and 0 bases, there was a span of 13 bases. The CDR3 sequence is CASGGGSMNTEAFF. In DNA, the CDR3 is TGCGCCAGCGGTGGGGGGTCGATGAACACTGAAGCTTTCTTT.

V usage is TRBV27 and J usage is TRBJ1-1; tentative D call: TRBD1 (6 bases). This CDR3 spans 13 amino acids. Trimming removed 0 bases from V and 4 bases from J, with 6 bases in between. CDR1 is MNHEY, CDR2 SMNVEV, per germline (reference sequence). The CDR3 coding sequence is TGTGCCAGCAGTTTATCAGGGGGCACTGAAGCTTTCTTT. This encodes CASSLSGGTEAFF.

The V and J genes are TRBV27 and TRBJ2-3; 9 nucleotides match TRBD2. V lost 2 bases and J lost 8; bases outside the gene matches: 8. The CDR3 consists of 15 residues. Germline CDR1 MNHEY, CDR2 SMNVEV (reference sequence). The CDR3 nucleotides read TGTGCCAGCAGTTTAGAAGCGGGGGGTGACGGTACGCAGTATTTT. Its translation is CASSLEAGGDGTQYF.

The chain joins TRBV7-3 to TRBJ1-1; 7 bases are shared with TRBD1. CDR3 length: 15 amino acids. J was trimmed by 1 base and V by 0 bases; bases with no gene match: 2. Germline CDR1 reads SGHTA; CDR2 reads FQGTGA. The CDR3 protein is CASSLTRQGNTEAFF. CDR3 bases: TGTGCCAGCAGCTTAACGAGACAGGGGAACACTGAAGCTTTCTTT.

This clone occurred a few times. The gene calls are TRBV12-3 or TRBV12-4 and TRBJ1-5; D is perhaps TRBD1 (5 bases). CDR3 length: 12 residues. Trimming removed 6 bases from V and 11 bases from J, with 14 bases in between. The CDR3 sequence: CASSPGGGAQHF. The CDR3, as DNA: TGTGCCAGCAGCCCCGGCGGGGGAGCCCAGCATTTT.

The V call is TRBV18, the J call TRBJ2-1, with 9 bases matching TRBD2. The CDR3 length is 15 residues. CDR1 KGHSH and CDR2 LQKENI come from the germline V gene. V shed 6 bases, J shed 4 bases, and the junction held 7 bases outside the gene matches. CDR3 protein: CASSGSSGGYNEQFF. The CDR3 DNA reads TGTGCCAGCTCCGGCAGTAGCGGGGGATACAATGAGCAGTTCTTC.

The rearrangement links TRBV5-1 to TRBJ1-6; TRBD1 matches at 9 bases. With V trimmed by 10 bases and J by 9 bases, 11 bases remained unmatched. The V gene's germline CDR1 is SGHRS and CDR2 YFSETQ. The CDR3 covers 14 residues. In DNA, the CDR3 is TGCGCCTCCCAAGGGACAGGGCTGGGTTCACCCCTCCACTTT. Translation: CASQGTGLGSPLHF.

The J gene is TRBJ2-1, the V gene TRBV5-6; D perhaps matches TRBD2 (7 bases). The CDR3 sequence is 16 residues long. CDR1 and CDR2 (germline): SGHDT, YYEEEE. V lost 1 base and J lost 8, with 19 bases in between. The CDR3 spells CASSLPGTGGPHEQFF. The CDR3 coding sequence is TGTGCCAGCAGCTTGCCAGGGACGGGGGGCCCACATGAGCAGTTCTTC. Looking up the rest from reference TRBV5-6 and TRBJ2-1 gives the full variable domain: DAGVTQSPTHLIKTRGQQVTLRCSPKSGHDTVSWYQQALGQGPQFIFQYYEEEERQRGNFPDRFSGHQFPNYSSELNVNALLLGDSALYLCASSLPGTGGPHEQFFGPGTRLTVL.

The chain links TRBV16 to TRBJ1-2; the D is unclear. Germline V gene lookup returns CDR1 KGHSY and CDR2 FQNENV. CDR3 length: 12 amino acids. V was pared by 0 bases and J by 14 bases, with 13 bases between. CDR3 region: CASSQSLEADTF. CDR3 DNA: TGTGCCAGCAGCCAATCGTTGGAGGCGGATACCTTC.

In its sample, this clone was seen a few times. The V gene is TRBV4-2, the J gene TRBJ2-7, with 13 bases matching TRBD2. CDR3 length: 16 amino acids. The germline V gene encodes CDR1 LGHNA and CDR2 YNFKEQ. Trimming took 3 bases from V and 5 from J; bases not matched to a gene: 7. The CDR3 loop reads CASSQSSGLAGDEQYF. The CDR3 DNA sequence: TGTGCCAGCAGCCAGTCCAGTGGACTAGCGGGGGACGAGCAGTACTTC.

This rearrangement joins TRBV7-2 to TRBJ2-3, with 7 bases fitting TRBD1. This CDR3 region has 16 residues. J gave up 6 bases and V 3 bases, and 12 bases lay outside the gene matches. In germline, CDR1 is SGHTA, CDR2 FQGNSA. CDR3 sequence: CASSFYSGGGADTQYF. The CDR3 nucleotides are TGTGCCAGCAGCTTCTACTCAGGGGGTGGGGCGGATACGCAGTATTTT.

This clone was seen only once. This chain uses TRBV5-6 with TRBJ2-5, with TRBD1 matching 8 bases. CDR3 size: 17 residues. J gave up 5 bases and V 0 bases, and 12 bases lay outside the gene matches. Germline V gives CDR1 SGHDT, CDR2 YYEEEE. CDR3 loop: CASSLEGTGGSWETQYF. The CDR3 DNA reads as TGTGCCAGCAGCTTGGAAGGAACAGGGGGATCTTGGGAGACCCAGTACTTC.

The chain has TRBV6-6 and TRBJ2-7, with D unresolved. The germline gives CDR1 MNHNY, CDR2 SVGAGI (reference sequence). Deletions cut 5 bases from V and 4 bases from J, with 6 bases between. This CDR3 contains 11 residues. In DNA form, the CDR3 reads TGTGCCAGCAGTCCCCCGTACGAGCAGTACTTC. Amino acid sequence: CASSPPYEQYF.